Listed here are 26 T cell receptor beta chains from one sample, sequenced in a study of blood T cells in healthy people across ages. Together with a sample-barcoded 5' primer, a J-beta primer mix was included in a second PCR lasting about 6 to 12 cycles. TCRdb re-analysed the 5' RACE reads in MiXCR, keeping a single row per CDR3 protein. The repertoire holds hundreds of thousands of distinct CDR3 sequences, approximately 21% seen once, with approximately 3.7% in the top ten. Sequenced sample: blood. Receptors were obtained from a man in his 70s in good health.

V is TRBV7-9 and J is TRBJ2-5; weak D call: TRBD2 (5 bases). Trimming left V 2 bases short and J 5 bases short, with 15 bases between. The germline V gene has CDR1 SEHNR and CDR2 FQNEAQ (reference sequence). The CDR3 length is 15 residues. The CDR3 sequence is CASSLMAGGGETQYF. CDR3 DNA sequence: TGTGCCAGCAGCTTAATGGCAGGAGGTGGTGAGACCCAGTACTTC.

The J gene is TRBJ2-5, the V gene TRBV6-1; TRBD1 or TRBD2 may be the D gene (5 bases each). CDR3 length: 15 residues. Trimming stripped 2 bases from V and 3 bases from J, with 13 bases between. Germline CDR1 and CDR2: MNHNS and SASEGT. CDR3 region: CASSEHWGYKETQYF. The CDR3 DNA reads as TGTGCCAGCAGTGAACACTGGGGGTACAAAGAGACCCAGTACTTC.

This chain connects TRBV15 to TRBJ1-1; no firm D call. This CDR3 is built from 13 residues. Germline V CDR1 and CDR2: LNHNV, YYDKDF (reference sequence). V was shortened by 7 bases and J by 0 bases, with 9 bases between the two germline ends. The CDR3 DNA reads TGTGCCACCAAAGAAGTCTTGAACACTGAAGCTTTCTTT. It is translated as CATKEVLNTEAFF. The full variable domain, rest sourced from reference TRBV15 and TRBJ1-1, is DAMVIQNPRYQVTQFGKPVTLSCSQTLNHNVMYWYQQKSSQAPKLLFHYYDKDFNNEADTPDNFQSRRPNTSFCFLDIRSPGLGDTAMYLCATKEVLNTEAFFGQGTRLTVV.

The genes are TRBV6-2 or TRBV6-3 and TRBJ2-7; D possibly corresponds to TRBD1 (6 bases). The CDR3 contains 13 residues. Germline CDR1 is MNHEY and CDR2 is SVGEGT. The V end was cut by 8 bases, the J end by 6 bases, with 17 bases between. This CDR3 is CASRPTGRGEQYF. For the CDR3, the DNA is TGTGCCAGCCGCCCGACAGGACGGGGCGAGCAGTACTTC.

The V call is TRBV5-1, the J call TRBJ2-2, with no clear D. This CDR3 region has 13 residues. V was pared by 3 bases and J by 3 bases, with 6 bases between. CDR1 and CDR2 (germline): SGHRS, YFSETQ. The CDR3 reads CASSSEYTGELFF. DNA of the CDR3: TGCGCCAGCAGCTCTGAGTACACCGGGGAGCTGTTTTTT.

This clonotype was detected many times. The chain carries TRBV5-1 and TRBJ2-3, with 9 bases aligning to TRBD2. The CDR3 consists of 15 residues. Losses at the gene ends were 3 bases for V and 1 base for J; bases not matched to a gene: 3. In germline, CDR1 is SGHRS, CDR2 YFSETQ. The CDR3 DNA reads TGCGCCAGCAGCTACAGGACTAGCGGCACAGATACGCAGTATTTT. Translating gives CASSYRTSGTDTQYF.

The rearrangement uses TRBV20-1 and TRBJ2-3; 9 bases match TRBD2. V shed 5 bases, J shed 5 bases, and the junction held 5 bases outside the gene matches. The CDR3 covers 13 residues. Per the germline V gene, CDR1 is DFQATT and CDR2 is SNEGSKA (reference sequence). CDR3 nucleotides: TGCAGTGCTGGGTGGACTAGCGTAGATACGCAGTATTTT. This sequence encodes CSAGWTSVDTQYF.

The chain links TRBV7-6 to TRBJ2-7; 9 bases are shared with TRBD1. This CDR3 region has 16 residues. V dropped 2 bases and J dropped 2; count of bases not matched to a gene: 7. The V gene's germline CDR1 is SGHVS and CDR2 FNYEAQ. CDR3 loop: CASSLSPGQGTYEQYF. The CDR3 DNA reads as TGTGCCAGCAGCTTATCCCCGGGACAGGGCACCTACGAGCAGTACTTC. The complete variable domain, with remaining parts taken from reference TRBV7-6 and TRBJ2-7, reads GAGVSQSPRYKVTKRGQDVALRCDPISGHVSLYWYRQALGQGPEFLTYFNYEAQQDKSGLPNDRFSAERPEGSISTLTIQRTEQRDSAMYRCASSLSPGQGTYEQYFGPGTRLTVT.

The chain joins TRBV24-1 to TRBJ1-4; a weak D match, TRBD1 (6 bases). CDR3 length: 13 amino acids. Trimming stripped 12 bases from V and 6 bases from J, with 16 bases between. Germline V CDR1 and CDR2: KGHDR, SFDVKD. The CDR3 loop is CAPWGSGDEKLFF. The CDR3 DNA follows: TGTGCCCCGTGGGGCTCAGGGGATGAAAAACTGTTTTTT.

This clonotype has only a few counts. The chain recombines TRBV6-5 with TRBJ2-3; weak D call: TRBD2 (7 bases). This CDR3 is built from 14 residues. V dropped 7 bases and J dropped 4 bases, with 15 bases sitting between them. CDR1 and CDR2 from the germline V gene are MNHEY and SVGAGI. In DNA, the CDR3 is TGTGCCAGCAATAAGGGGGGGCTGTCAGATACGCAGTATTTT. It yields the protein CASNKGGLSDTQYF.

On this clonotype itself: One junction end disagrees with the germline gene, perhaps due to a read error. The rearrangement links TRBV7-2 to TRBJ2-3; TRBD2 agrees at 13 bases. The CDR3 extends over 19 amino acids. Germline V CDR1 and CDR2: SGHTA, FQGNSA. The CDR3 is CASGFTSGRAGASTDTQYF. The CDR3 bases are TGTGCCAGCGGCTTCACTAGCGGGAGGGCCGGGGCTAGCACAGATACGCAGTATTTT.

This clonotype has just a few counts. The chain links TRBV18 to TRBJ2-5, with 8 positions matching TRBD2. The J call may be mistaken, given a closer DNA end match to TRBJ2-1. Germline CDR1 reads KGHSH; CDR2 reads LQKENI. The CDR3 has 14 amino acids. Written as DNA, the CDR3 is TGTGCCAGCTCACCAGGTTCACTAGCGGCTGAGCAGTTCTTC. Its translation: CASSPGSLAAEQFF.

This clonotype was observed a handful of times. The chain is built from TRBV9 and TRBJ2-2; tentatively, D is TRBD1 (5 bases). In germline, CDR1 is SGDLS, CDR2 YYNGEE. Trimming stripped 3 bases from V and 0 bases from J, with 12 bases between. This CDR3 has 16 residues. This CDR3 reads CASSETGFANTGELFF. Written as DNA, the CDR3 is TGTGCCAGCAGCGAAACAGGCTTCGCGAACACCGGGGAGCTGTTTTTT.

A few counts support this clonotype. The CDR3 protein is CASSQELSYEQYF. In nucleotides, the CDR3 is TGTGCCAGCAGCCAAGAACTATCCTACGAGCAGTACTTC. The rearrangement uses TRBV3-1 and TRBJ2-7; the D is unclear. The germline V gene has CDR1 LGHDT and CDR2 YNNKEL (reference sequence). This CDR3 is 13 amino acids long. V dropped 0 bases and J dropped 1 base, with 4 bases sitting between them.

The gene calls are TRBV5-5 and TRBJ1-6; 8 nucleotides line up with TRBD1. The CDR3 is 15 amino acids. Trimming took 3 bases from V and 8 from J; bases not matched to a gene: 7. Germline assignment: CDR1 SGHKS and CDR2 YYEKEE (reference sequence). The CDR3 spells CASSSTGDLDSPLHF. DNA of the CDR3: TGTGCCAGCAGCTCGACAGGGGACTTGGATTCACCCCTCCACTTT.

V gene TRBV28 combines with J gene TRBJ2-4; 13 bases map to TRBD2. V lost 3 bases and J lost 0; bases outside the gene matches: 8. Germline-derived CDR1 and CDR2 are MDHEN and SYDVKM. CDR3 length: 19 residues. The CDR3 region is CASSFVGTSGTLAKNIQYF. The CDR3 DNA sequence: TGTGCCAGCAGTTTTGTAGGGACTAGCGGGACGCTAGCCAAAAACATTCAGTACTTC.

The chain recombines TRBV20-1 with TRBJ2-5; D is perhaps TRBD1 or TRBD2 (5 bases each). The DNA end favors TRBJ2-7, so the J call may be wrong. Germline V lookup: CDR1 DFQATT, CDR2 SNEGSKA (reference sequence). The CDR3 contains 14 residues. CDR3 loop: CSARPGPGGYEQYF. CDR3 coding DNA: TGCAGTGCTAGACCCGGACCTGGGGGTTACGAGCAGTACTTC.

The gene calls are TRBV4-2 and TRBJ1-1, with D tentatively TRBD1 (6 bases). CDR1 is LGHNA and CDR2 is YNFKEQ in the germline V gene. This CDR3 has 14 residues. The V and J ends lost 1 base and 8 bases respectively, with 14 bases between them. The CDR3 region has the DNA TGTGCCAGCAGCCAAGTCCTCCCGGGACAAGAAGCTTTCTTT. It yields the protein CASSQVLPGQEAFF.

A few counts support this clonotype. This chain uses TRBV19 with TRBJ2-7; maybe TRBD2 (5 bases). The ends were cut back, 3 bases at V and 6 bases at J, with 9 bases in the middle. The CDR3 length is 12 residues. Per the germline V gene, CDR1 is LNHDA and CDR2 is SQIVND (reference sequence). The CDR3: CASSIEGGEQYF. CDR3 nucleotide sequence: TGTGCCAGTAGTATTGAGGGTGGCGAGCAGTACTTC.

With regard to this clonotype: At one of its ends the junction is not consistent with the germline gene, which may arise from a read error. This chain joins TRBV20-1 and TRBJ2-1; a weak D match, TRBD2 (6 bases). This CDR3 contains 13 residues. The germline CDR1 and CDR2 sequences are DFQATT and SNEGSKA (reference sequence). The CDR3 region is CNARPAGYNEQFF. The CDR3 coding sequence is TGCAATGCTAGACCAGCGGGTTACAATGAGCAGTTCTTC.

Many counts were recorded for this clonotype. CDR3 sequence: CAWCRGYQETQYF. CDR3 bases: TGTGCCTGGTGCCGTGGGTACCAAGAGACCCAGTACTTC. V and J are TRBV30 and TRBJ2-5, with D unresolved. V was trimmed by 5 bases and J by 0 bases, leaving 10 bases between them. Germline V gene data show CDR1 as GTSNPN and CDR2 as SVGIG (reference sequence). The length of the CDR3 is 13 residues.

The chain employs TRBV12-3 or TRBV12-4 and TRBJ2-2; 14 nucleotides agree with TRBD2. There are 16 residues in the CDR3. V dropped 3 bases and J dropped 9; count of bases not matched to a gene: 6. The CDR3 DNA reads as TGTGCCAGCAGTTTCTCCGGGACTAGCGGGGGCAGGGAGCTGTTTTTT. As protein: CASSFSGTSGGRELFF.

This clonotype was found a few times. V gene TRBV28 combines with J gene TRBJ1-2, with 10 bases aligning to TRBD1. Germline trimming cut 4 bases from V and 4 bases from J; bases unmatched to any gene: 3. This CDR3 is built from 14 residues. Germline loops: CDR1 MDHEN, CDR2 SYDVKM. The DNA for the CDR3 is TGTGCCAGCAGTTCGACAGGGGGCGCCTATGGCTACACCTTC. Translating it yields CASSSTGGAYGYTF.

This clonotype was counted only a few times. The V call is TRBV3-1, the J call TRBJ1-6; D might be TRBD1 (5 bases). The CDR3 spans 14 residues. V lost 5 bases and J 8 bases, leaving 13 bases between the germline ends. The germline CDR1 and CDR2 sequences are LGHDT and YNNKEL (reference sequence). CDR3 region: CASSWGGGDSPLHF. The CDR3, as DNA: TGTGCCAGCAGCTGGGGCGGTGGGGATTCACCCCTCCACTTT.

The rearrangement uses TRBV5-6 and TRBJ1-6; 9 bases agree with TRBD1. Trimming cost V 5 bases and J 9 bases; bases outside gene matches: 6. The germline CDR1 and CDR2 sequences are SGHDT and YYEEEE. This CDR3 spans 14 amino acids. CDR3 nucleotides: TGTGCCAGCAGGGCGGGACAGGGAGTTTCACCCCTCCACTTT. This gives the protein CASRAGQGVSPLHF.

The rearrangement uses TRBV3-1 and TRBJ2-2, with TRBD2 identical over 8 bases. Losses at the gene ends were 0 bases for V and 4 bases for J; bases not matched to a gene: 4. In germline, CDR1 is LGHDT, CDR2 YNNKEL (reference sequence). The CDR3 is 16 residues long. CDR3 amino acids: CASSQDTGRATGELFF. For the CDR3, the DNA is TGTGCCAGCAGCCAAGATACCGGGAGGGCCACCGGGGAGCTGTTTTTT. Full variable domain (outside the CDR3, taken from reference TRBV3-1 and TRBJ2-2): DTAVSQTPKYLVTQMGNDKSIKCEQNLGHDTMYWYKQDSKKFLKIMFSYNNKELIINETVPNRFSPKSPDKAHLNLHINSLELGDSAVYFCASSQDTGRATGELFFGEGSRLTVL.